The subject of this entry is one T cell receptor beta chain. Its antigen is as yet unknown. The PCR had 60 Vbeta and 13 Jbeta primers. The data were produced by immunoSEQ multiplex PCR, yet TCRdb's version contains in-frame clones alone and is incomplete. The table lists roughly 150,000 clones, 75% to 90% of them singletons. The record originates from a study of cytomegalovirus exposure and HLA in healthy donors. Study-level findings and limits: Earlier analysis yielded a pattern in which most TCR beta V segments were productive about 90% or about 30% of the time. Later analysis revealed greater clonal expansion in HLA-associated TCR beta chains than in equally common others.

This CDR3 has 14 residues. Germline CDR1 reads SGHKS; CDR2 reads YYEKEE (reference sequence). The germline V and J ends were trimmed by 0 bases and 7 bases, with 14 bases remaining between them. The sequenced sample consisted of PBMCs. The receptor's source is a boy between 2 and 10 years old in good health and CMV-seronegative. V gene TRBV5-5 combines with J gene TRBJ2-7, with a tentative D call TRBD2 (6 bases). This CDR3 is CASSLGGAGGEQYV. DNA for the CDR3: TGTGCCAGCAGCTTGGGAGGGGCCGGGGGAGAGCAGTACGTC.